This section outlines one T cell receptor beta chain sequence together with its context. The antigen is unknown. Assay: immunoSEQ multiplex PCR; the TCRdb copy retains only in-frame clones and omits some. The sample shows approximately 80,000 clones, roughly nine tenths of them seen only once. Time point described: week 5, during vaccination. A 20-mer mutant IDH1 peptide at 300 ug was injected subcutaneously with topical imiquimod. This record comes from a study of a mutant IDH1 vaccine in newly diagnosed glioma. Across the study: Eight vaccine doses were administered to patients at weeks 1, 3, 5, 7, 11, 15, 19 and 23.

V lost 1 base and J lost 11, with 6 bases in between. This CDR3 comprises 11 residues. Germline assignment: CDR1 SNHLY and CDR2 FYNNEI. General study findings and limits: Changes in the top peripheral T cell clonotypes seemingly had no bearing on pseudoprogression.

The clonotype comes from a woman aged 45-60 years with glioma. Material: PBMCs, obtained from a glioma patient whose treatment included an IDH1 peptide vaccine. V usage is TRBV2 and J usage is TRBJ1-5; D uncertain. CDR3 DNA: TGTGCCAGCAGTGAAGTGGAGTCCCAGCATTTT. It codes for CASSEVESQHF.